The subject of this entry is one TCR beta chain. What it binds is not known. The assay was immunoSEQ multiplex PCR, and TCRdb's table has in-frame clones only and misses some. The table shows about 61,000 clones, with approximately 89% occurring only once. These data are taken from a study of OX40 agonist ivuxolimab in advanced cancers. The length of the CDR3 is 13 residues. Germline V gene sequence: CDR1 SEHNR, CDR2 FQNEAQ (reference sequence). After removal of 4 bases from V and 3 bases from J, the junction contained 3 bases not matched to a gene. Study-wide findings and caveats: Both CD4+ and CD8+ T cell populations in blood had undergone clonal expansion by week 6 at 0.1 to 3.0 mg/kg.

The chain uses TRBV7-9 and TRBJ2-7; 7 positions agree with TRBD1. The receptor was derived from an adult with an advanced solid tumor such as melanoma, head and neck, liver or kidney cancer. Specimen: CD4+ or CD8+ T cells sorted from blood, collected in a trial of the OX40 agonist ivuxolimab. The CDR3: CASSSGTDYEQYF. Here the CDR3 DNA reads TGTGCCAGCAGCTCCGGGACAGACTACGAGCAGTACTTC.